This T cell receptor (beta chain) was obtained from a study of blood T cells in healthy people across ages. Points from the study as a whole: Because sorting was not performed, PBMCs prevented conclusive naive versus antigen-experienced comparison. Naive CD4+ cells and diversity were both higher in long-lived donors than in aged donors.

Using a J-beta primer mix together with a sample-barcoded 5' primer, a second PCR was run for about 6 to 11 cycles. All cDNA molecules were each tagged by a template-switch adaptor with 12 random nucleotides. TCRdb recomputed calls from the 5' RACE reads with MiXCR, one row per CDR3 protein. The sample shows 650,000 to 950,000 distinct CDR3 sequences, around 42% of them seen only once. Trimming took 3 bases from V and 4 from J, leaving 27 bases between them. CDR3 length equals 19 residues. The V gene's germline CDR1 is SGHTA and CDR2 FQGTGA. Comment on this clonotype: Its antigen is unknown.

The sequencing sample was made of blood. The clonotype was recovered from a man aged 60 to 69 in good health. The chain carries TRBV7-3 and TRBJ2-5, with D perhaps matching TRBD1 (6 bases). The CDR3 DNA is TGTGCCAGCAGCTTCCCTTCGACCCCAGGCAGGGGACGAGGAGAGACCCAGTACTTC. Amino acids: CASSFPSTPGRGRGETQYF. Together with reference TRBV7-3 and TRBJ2-5, the CDR3 gives the full variable domain: GAGVSQTPSNKVTEKGKYVELRCDPISGHTALYWYRQSLGQGPEFLIYFQGTGAADDSGLPNDRFFAVRPEGSVSTLKIQRTERGDSAVYLCASSFPSTPGRGRGETQYFGPGTRLLVL.